This paragraph reports one T cell receptor (beta chain). Its cognate antigen is unknown. Germline assignment: CDR1 LNHDA and CDR2 SQIVND (reference sequence). The germline V and J ends were trimmed by 6 bases and 6 bases, with 9 bases remaining between them. This CDR3 is 12 amino acids long. The template used for profiling TCR beta VDJ and CDR3 was genomic DNA. From the reads, TCRdb called clonotypes with MiXCR, one entry per CDR3 protein. The data show 150,000 to 200,000 distinct CDR3 sequences, around 65% seen once. This sample is drawn from a study of CD8+CD57+ T cells in acquired aplastic anemia. Study-level background: DNA per sorted CD4+ or CD8+ sample ranged about 0.17 to 30 ug, averaging around 3 ug.

Study-level findings and limits: Patients did not significantly differ from controls in CD8+ Simpson's diversity.

The rearrangement links TRBV19 to TRBJ1-5, with D hard to call. This sequence originates from a human donor with severe aplastic anemia or a healthy control (not recorded which). What was sequenced was sorted CD4+, CD8+, or CD8+CD57+ T cells (not recorded which) from PBMCs. The CDR3 spells CASREVGQPQHF. CDR3 in DNA: TGTGCCAGTAGAGAGGTAGGTCAGCCCCAGCATTTT.